This T cell receptor (beta chain) came from a study of blood T cells in healthy people across ages. Per the germline V gene, CDR1 is SNHLY and CDR2 is FYNNEI. CDR3 length: 10 residues. With respect to this clonotype: Antigen unknown.

Study-level results: From one million sequenced T cells, diversity estimates were lower bounds.

Then a second PCR, running about 6 to 12 cycles, was carried out with a sample-barcoded 5' primer and a J-beta primer mix. Each cDNA molecule was tagged by a template-switch adaptor that had 12 random nucleotides. TCRdb re-derived calls from the 5' RACE reads in MiXCR, one entry per CDR3 protein. The sample yields approximately 800,000 distinct CDR3 sequences, around 36% seen once. Source material: blood. The receptor comes from a man aged 18 to 29 in good health. The chain uses TRBV2 and TRBJ2-1; D might be TRBD2 (7 bases). The CDR3 DNA reads as TGTGCGGGGAGGGGGAATGAGCAGTTCTTC. It encodes CAGRGNEQFF.